The 2 T cell receptor beta chains presented below share a single source sample, sequenced in a study of human thymus T cells. The table came from immunoSEQ multiplex PCR; TCRdb's copy has only in-frame clones and leaves some out. The sample yields about 50,000 clones, 95% seen once. Sequenced: blood. The receptor set was obtained from a girl less than two years old with a congenital heart defect but otherwise immunologically healthy.

The V and J genes are TRBV2 and TRBJ2-7; no clear D. Germline V CDR1 and CDR2: SNHLY, FYNNEI. The V end was cut by 2 bases, the J end by 3 bases, with 8 bases between. The CDR3 has 13 residues. In DNA, the CDR3 is TGTGCCAGCAGTGAAATGGTGGGCTACGAGCAGTACTTC. Translating gives CASSEMVGYEQYF.

The V call is TRBV19, the J call TRBJ1-3, with TRBD1 as a possible D gene (5 bases). This CDR3 spans 16 amino acids. Trimming shortened V by 1 base and J by 4 bases, and 14 bases separated the two germline ends. In germline, CDR1 is LNHDA, CDR2 SQIVND (reference sequence). CDR3 sequence: CASSIVRDRGGNTIYF. The CDR3 DNA sequence: TGTGCCAGTAGTATAGTTCGGGACCGCGGAGGAAACACCATATATTTT.